This paragraph reports one T cell receptor (beta chain). The antigen is not known. The V and J ends lost 6 bases and 1 base respectively, with 10 bases between them. Germline CDR1 is LGHNT and CDR2 is FRNRAP. The CDR3 totals 13 residues. Here immunoSEQ multiplex PCR was the method, and the copy in TCRdb shows in-frame clones only, minus some. The sample has over 90,000 clones, 80% seen once. The source of the sample is a study of Ad26.COV2.S vaccination and SARS-CoV-2 variants. Study results and caveats: Placebo recipients had lower spike-specific TCR breadth than vaccine recipients. Substantial breadth in spike-specific CD8+ and CD4+ T cell responses was reportedly seen after vaccination. People who got the vaccine or the placebo had similar non-spike TCR breadth.

The material was peripheral blood, obtained after recovery from COVID-19. The chain employs TRBV12-5 and TRBJ2-7; the D is unclear. The receptor comes from a human donor who had recovered from COVID-19. The CDR3 protein is CASGRLISYEQYF. As DNA, the CDR3 is TGTGCTAGTGGCCGACTTATTTCCTACGAGCAGTACTTC.